This record concerns one TCR beta chain sequence. Its antigen is unidentified. This entry is derived from a study of beta chain features in type 1 diabetes. General study findings and limits: Equally in patients and controls, shorter templates might have been favored by PCR.

The CDR3 covers 17 residues. Germline CDR1 and CDR2: SGHTA and FQGNSA. Trimming took off 5 bases at V and 4 bases at J, with 21 bases between the two ends. Isolation of CD4+ naive, central memory, regulatory and stem cell-like memory cells was achieved by sorting via CD45RO/CCR7/CD25/CD127/CD95/CD27. All of the isolated RNA was reverse transcribed, so expressed TCRB transcripts were sequenced. Roughly 3.5 million reads per sample were averaged for naive, central memory and regulatory samples. Assay used: immunoSEQ multiplex PCR; TCRdb lists only in-frame clones, some missing. The sample gives roughly 380,000 clones, about 19% of which show up once; 0.044% is in the top ten.

The genes are TRBV7-2 and TRBJ2-1; D may be TRBD2 (6 bases). Sequenced input: naive CD4+ T cells from blood. The source of this sequence is a woman between 18 and 30 years old in good health. The CDR3: CASSIPPGLRLYNEQFF. Written as DNA, the CDR3 is TGTGCCAGCAGCATCCCTCCGGGACTTCGACTTTACAATGAGCAGTTCTTC.